The 11 T cell receptor beta chains listed next were all sequenced from one sample in a study of blood T cell repertoires in COVID-19. Clones were sequenced by immunoSEQ multiplex PCR, and TCRdb holds only the in-frame ones, with some missing. The sample records over 250,000 clones, about 70% being singletons. Sequenced material: peripheral blood. All receptors come from an elderly woman with acute or convalescent COVID-19.

The V gene is TRBV10-3, the J gene TRBJ1-1; D perhaps matches TRBD1 (6 bases). V lost 2 bases to trimming and J lost 6 bases, with 10 bases between them. There are 13 residues in the CDR3. In germline, CDR1 is ENHRY, CDR2 SYGVKD. CDR3 DNA: TGTGCCATCAGTGAGCCACAGGGCTCTGAAGCTTTCTTT. Its translation: CAISEPQGSEAFF.

This clone has ten or more counts. The V gene is TRBV19, the J gene TRBJ2-1, with D possibly matching TRBD1 (8 bases). Trimming shortened V by 10 bases and J by 4 bases, and 17 bases separated the two germline ends. Germline V gene lookup returns CDR1 LNHDA and CDR2 SQIVND (reference sequence). The CDR3 runs 14 residues. The CDR3 DNA is TGTGCCATTTCACAGGGGGGGTCTTACAATGAGCAGTTCTTC. Its translation: CAISQGGSYNEQFF. Looking up the rest from reference TRBV19 and TRBJ2-1 gives the full variable domain: DGGITQSPKYLFRKEGQNVTLSCEQNLNHDAMYWYRQDPGQGLRLIYYSQIVNDFQKGDIAEGYSVSREKKESFPLTVTSAQKNPTAFYLCAISQGGSYNEQFFGPGTRLTVL.

J is TRBJ1-5 and V is TRBV19, with a possible D match to TRBD1 (5 bases). The CDR3 sequence is 15 residues long. Germline values: CDR1 LNHDA, CDR2 SQIVND (reference sequence). The V end lost 6 bases, the J end lost 0 bases, and 12 bases lay between the germline ends. The CDR3 DNA follows: TGTGCCAGTAGAACCGGGACTCCTAGCAATCAGCCCCAGCATTTT. It translates to CASRTGTPSNQPQHF.

The genes are TRBV19 and TRBJ2-6, with 10 bases lining up with TRBD1. The trim removed 4 bases at V and 1 base at J, leaving 4 bases unmatched. The CDR3 contains 17 residues. The germline V gene has CDR1 LNHDA and CDR2 SQIVND (reference sequence). The CDR3 region has the DNA TGTGCCAGTAGTACCCGACAGGGGGCGTCTGGGGCCAACGTCCTGACTTTC. Its protein product is CASSTRQGASGANVLTF.

The chain links TRBV5-1 to TRBJ2-5; D is perhaps TRBD1 (6 bases). The CDR3 is 14 amino acids. Trimming cost V 0 bases and J 4 bases, with 10 bases left between them. CDR1 and CDR2 (germline): SGHRS, YFSETQ. In nucleotides, the CDR3 is TGCGCCAGCAGCTTGGGGTCAGGGGTAGAGACCCAGTACTTC. It encodes CASSLGSGVETQYF.

This clone was counted a few times. The J gene is TRBJ2-7, the V gene TRBV9; D is undetermined. This CDR3 is 13 amino acids long. V shed 4 bases and J shed 6 bases, with 14 bases lying between them. Per germline, CDR1 SGDLS and CDR2 YYNGEE. CDR3 sequence reads: CASSPIEVGEQYF. CDR3 DNA sequence: TGTGCCAGCAGCCCCATCGAGGTTGGCGAGCAGTACTTC.

CDR3 sequence (DNA): TGTGCCGCAAAGGGACTGGGGGAAGATAATTCACCCCTCCACTTT. It translates to CAAKGLGEDNSPLHF. The chain combines TRBV2 with TRBJ1-6; a possible D gene is TRBD1 (5 bases). Between the trimmed V and J ends, which lost 11 bases and 5 bases, there was a span of 19 bases. Germline CDR1 and CDR2: SNHLY and FYNNEI. The CDR3 has 15 residues.

The rearrangement joins TRBV5-4 to TRBJ2-5; D might be TRBD1 (6 bases). Trimming removed 0 bases at V and 0 bases at J, with 6 bases between. The CDR3 is 14 amino acids. Germline V gene sequence: CDR1 SGHNT, CDR2 YYREEE (reference sequence). CDR3 region: CASSLDRDQETQYF. CDR3 coding DNA: TGTGCCAGCAGCTTGGACAGGGACCAAGAGACCCAGTACTTC. Combining the CDR3 with reference TRBV5-4 and TRBJ2-5 gives the whole variable domain ETGVTQSPTHLIKTRGQQVTLRCSSQSGHNTVSWYQQALGQGPQFIFQYYREEENGRGNFPPRFSGLQFPNYSSELNVNALELDDSALYLCASSLDRDQETQYFGPGTRLLVL.

V and J are TRBV6-5 and TRBJ2-1; possible D gene TRBD1, 5 bases. Trimming took off 1 base at V and 6 bases at J, with 10 bases between the two ends. Germline V lookup: CDR1 MNHEY, CDR2 SVGAGI. This CDR3 spans 14 amino acids. CDR3 amino acids: CASSYLGAPNEQFF. DNA for the CDR3: TGTGCCAGCAGTTACTTAGGGGCCCCCAATGAGCAGTTCTTC.

The rearrangement uses TRBV12-3 or TRBV12-4 and TRBJ2-5; D is uncertain. Trimming left V 1 base short and J 5 bases short, with 8 bases between. The CDR3 covers 13 residues. DNA for the CDR3: TGTGCCAGCAGTTTAGTACCACGGGAGACCCAGTACTTC. As protein: CASSLVPRETQYF.

In its sample, this clone was seen a few times. V is TRBV5-1 and J is TRBJ1-3; D gene unclear. This CDR3 is 15 amino acids long. With 4 bases removed from V and 1 base from J, the gap between germline ends came to 12 bases. The germline CDR1 and CDR2 sequences are SGHRS and YFSETQ. CDR3 DNA sequence: TGCGCCAGCAGCCCCAAACCGGGATCTGGAAACACCATATATTTT. This codes for CASSPKPGSGNTIYF. Supplemented by reference TRBV5-1 and TRBJ1-3, the full variable domain reads KAGVTQTPRYLIKTRGQQVTLSCSPISGHRSVSWYQQTPGQGLQFLFEYFSETQRNKGNFPGRFSGRQFSNSRSEMNVSTLELGDSALYLCASSPKPGSGNTIYFGEGSWLTVV.